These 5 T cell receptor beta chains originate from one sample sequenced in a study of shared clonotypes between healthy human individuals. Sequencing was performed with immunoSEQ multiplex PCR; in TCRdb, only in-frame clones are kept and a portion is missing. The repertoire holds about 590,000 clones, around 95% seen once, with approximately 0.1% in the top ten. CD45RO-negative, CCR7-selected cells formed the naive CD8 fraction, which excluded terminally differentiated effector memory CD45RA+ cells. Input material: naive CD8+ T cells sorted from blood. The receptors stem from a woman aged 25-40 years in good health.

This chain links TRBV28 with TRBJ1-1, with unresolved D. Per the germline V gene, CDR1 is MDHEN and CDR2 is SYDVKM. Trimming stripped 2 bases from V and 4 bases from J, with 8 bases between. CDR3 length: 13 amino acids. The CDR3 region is CASSLRTSTEAFF. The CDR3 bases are TGTGCCAGCAGTTTACGGACCTCCACTGAAGCTTTCTTT.

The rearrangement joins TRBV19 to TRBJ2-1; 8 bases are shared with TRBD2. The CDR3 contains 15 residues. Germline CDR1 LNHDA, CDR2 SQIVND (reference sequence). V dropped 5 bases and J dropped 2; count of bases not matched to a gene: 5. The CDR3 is CASSRAGAAYNEQFF. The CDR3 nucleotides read TGTGCCAGTAGTCGAGCGGGAGCCGCCTACAATGAGCAGTTCTTC.

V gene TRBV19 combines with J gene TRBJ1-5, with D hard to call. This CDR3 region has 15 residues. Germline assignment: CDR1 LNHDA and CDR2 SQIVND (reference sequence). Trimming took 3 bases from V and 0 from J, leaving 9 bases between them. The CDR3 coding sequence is TGTGCCAGTAGTATGGTCAGTGGTAGCAATCAGCCCCAGCATTTT. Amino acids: CASSMVSGSNQPQHF.

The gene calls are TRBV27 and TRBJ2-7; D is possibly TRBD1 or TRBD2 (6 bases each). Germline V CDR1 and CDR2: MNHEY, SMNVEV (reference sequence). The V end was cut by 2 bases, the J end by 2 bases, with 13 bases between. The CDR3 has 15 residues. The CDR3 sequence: CASSLGGTQTYEQYF. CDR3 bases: TGTGCCAGCAGTTTAGGGGGGACACAAACCTACGAGCAGTACTTC.

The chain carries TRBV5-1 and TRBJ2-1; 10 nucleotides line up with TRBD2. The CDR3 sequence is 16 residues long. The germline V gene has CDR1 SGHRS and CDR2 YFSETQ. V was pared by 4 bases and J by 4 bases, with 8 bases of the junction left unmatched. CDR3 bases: TGCGCCAGCAGCCCCGAAGCGGGAGGGGGTTACAATGAGCAGTTCTTC. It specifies CASSPEAGGGYNEQFF.